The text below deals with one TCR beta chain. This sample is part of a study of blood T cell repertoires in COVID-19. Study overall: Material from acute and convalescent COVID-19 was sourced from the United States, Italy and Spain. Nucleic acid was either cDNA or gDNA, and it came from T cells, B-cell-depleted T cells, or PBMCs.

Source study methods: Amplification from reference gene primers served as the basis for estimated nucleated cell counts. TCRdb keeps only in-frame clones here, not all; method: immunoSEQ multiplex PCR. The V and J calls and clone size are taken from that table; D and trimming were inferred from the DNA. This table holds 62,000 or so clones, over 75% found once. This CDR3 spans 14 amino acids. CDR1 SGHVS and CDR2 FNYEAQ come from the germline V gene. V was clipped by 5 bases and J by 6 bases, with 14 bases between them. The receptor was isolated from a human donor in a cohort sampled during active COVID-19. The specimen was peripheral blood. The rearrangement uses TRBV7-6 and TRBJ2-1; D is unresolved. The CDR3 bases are TGTGCCAGCAGCCCAAACGGAGCATTCAATGAGCAGTTCTTC. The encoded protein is CASSPNGAFNEQFF.